This T cell receptor beta chain was sequenced in a study of identical twins. Concerning this clonotype: The target antigen is unknown.

A template switching step contributed a universal primer site, while unique molecular identifiers were present in the cDNA. Via MiXCR, TCRdb re-called the 5' RACE reads, giving one row per CDR3 protein. The sample shows 1.5 million or so distinct CDR3 sequences, under 35% of them seen only once. Study observations and caveats: In beta out-of-frame sequences, the excess sharing between twins was weaker.

V dropped 0 bases and J dropped 2; count of bases not matched to a gene: 13. This CDR3 region has 19 residues. Germline V gene data show CDR1 as LGHDT and CDR2 as YNNKEL (reference sequence). Only healthy Caucasians were included as donors. The sequenced sample consisted of cord blood. The receptor comes from a newborn girl in good health. The chain combines TRBV3-1 with TRBJ2-1; 7 nucleotides line up with TRBD1. CDR3 nucleotides: TGTGCCAGCAGCCAAGATCAGAAGGGGGCTAGCTCTACCTACAATGAGCAGTTCTTC. Translation gives CASSQDQKGASSTYNEQFF.